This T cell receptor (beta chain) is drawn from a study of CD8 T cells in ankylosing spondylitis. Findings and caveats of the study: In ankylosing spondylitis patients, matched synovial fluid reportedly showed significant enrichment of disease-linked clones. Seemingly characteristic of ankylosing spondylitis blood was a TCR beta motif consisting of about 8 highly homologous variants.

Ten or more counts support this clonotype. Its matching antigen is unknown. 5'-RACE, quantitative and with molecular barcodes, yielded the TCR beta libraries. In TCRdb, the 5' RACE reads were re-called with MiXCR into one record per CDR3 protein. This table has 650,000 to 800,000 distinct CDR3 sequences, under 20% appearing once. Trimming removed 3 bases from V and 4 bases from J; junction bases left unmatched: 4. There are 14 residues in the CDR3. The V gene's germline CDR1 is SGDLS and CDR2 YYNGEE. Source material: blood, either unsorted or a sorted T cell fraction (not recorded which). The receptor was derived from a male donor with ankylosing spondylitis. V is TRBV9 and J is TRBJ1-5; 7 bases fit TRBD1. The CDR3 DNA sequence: TGTGCCAGCAGCGCAGGGGGAGGGAATCAGCCCCAGCATTTT. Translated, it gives CASSAGGGNQPQHF.